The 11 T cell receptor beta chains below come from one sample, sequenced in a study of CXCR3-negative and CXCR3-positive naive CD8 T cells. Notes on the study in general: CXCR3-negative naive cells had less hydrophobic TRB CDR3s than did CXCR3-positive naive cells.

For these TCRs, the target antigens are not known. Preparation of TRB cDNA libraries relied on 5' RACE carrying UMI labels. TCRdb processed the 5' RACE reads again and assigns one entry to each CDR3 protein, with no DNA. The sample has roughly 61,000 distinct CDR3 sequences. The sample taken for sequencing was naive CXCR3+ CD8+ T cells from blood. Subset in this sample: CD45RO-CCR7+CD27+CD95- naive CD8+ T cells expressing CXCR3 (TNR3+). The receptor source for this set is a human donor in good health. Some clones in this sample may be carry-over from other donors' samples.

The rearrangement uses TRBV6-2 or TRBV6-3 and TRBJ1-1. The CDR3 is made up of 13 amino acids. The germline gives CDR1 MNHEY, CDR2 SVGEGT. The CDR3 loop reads CASSYFENTEAFF.

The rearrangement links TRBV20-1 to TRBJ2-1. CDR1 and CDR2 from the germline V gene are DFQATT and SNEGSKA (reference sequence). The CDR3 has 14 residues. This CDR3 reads CSATRQNYYNEQFF.

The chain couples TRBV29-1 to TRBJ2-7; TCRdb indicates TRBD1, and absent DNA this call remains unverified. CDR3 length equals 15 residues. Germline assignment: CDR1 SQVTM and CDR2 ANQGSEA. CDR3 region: CSVESPGQTSYEQYF.

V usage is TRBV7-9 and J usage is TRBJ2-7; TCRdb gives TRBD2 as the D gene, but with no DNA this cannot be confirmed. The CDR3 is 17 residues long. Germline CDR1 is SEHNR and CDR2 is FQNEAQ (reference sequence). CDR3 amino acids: CASSLWTSGEWPYEQYF.

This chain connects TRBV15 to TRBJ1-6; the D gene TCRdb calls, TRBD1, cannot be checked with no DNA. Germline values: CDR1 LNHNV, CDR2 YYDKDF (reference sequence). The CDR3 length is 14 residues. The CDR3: CATGGWGAGSPLHF. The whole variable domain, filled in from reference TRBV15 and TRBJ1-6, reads DAMVIQNPRYQVTQFGKPVTLSCSQTLNHNVMYWYQQKSSQAPKLLFHYYDKDFNNEADTPDNFQSRRPNTSFCFLDIRSPGLGDTAMYLCATGGWGAGSPLHFGNGTRLTVT.

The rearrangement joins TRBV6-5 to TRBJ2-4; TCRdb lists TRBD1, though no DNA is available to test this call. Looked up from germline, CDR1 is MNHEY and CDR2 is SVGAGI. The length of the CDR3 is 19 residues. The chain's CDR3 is CASSPSVPGQGWAKNIQYF.

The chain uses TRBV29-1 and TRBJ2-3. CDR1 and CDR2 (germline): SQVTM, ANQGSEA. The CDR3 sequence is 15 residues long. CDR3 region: CSVEDDEDYTDTQYF.

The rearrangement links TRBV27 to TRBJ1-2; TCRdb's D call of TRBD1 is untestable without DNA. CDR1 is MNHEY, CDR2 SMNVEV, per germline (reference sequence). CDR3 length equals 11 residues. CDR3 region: CASKGPLGYTF.

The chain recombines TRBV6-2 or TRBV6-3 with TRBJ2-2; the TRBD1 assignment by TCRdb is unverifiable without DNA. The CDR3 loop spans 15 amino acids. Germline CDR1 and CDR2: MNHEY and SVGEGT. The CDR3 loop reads CASSLFGQGAGELFF.

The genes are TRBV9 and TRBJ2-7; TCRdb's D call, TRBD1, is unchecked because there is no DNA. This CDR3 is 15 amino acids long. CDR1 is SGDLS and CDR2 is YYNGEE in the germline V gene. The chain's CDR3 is CASSPDREGTYEQYF.

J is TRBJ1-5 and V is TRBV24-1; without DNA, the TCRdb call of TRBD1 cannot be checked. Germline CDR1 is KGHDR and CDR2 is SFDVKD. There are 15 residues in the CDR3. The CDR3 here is CATSPADGGNQPQHF.